The clone carrying this T cell receptor (beta chain) appeared once. V was trimmed by 5 bases and J by 6 bases, leaving 14 bases between them. This CDR3 region has 14 residues. CDR1 and CDR2 from the germline V gene are LNHDA and SQIVND (reference sequence). The table came from immunoSEQ multiplex PCR; TCRdb's copy has only in-frame clones and leaves some out. The sample holds approximately 350,000 clones, 74% seen once. The data derive from a study of shared clonotypes between healthy human individuals. The sequencing input was memory CD4+ T cells sorted from blood. Subset meaning: CD45RA-negative fraction. The receptor was derived from a man aged 30 to 45 in good health. The chain couples TRBV19 to TRBJ2-1; D remains ambiguous. CDR3 bases: TGTGCCAGTAGTGGGTTCTGGGCCAGCAATGAGCAGTTCTTC. It translates to CASSGFWASNEQFF.